The present TCR beta chain was sequenced within a study of identical twins. Study-level points and caveats: When twins shared out-of-frame alpha sequences, those sequences had excess low generation probability.

Each CDR3 protein is one row after TCRdb ran MiXCR on the 5' RACE reads. The top ten hold under 2% of the sample, which has about 890,000 distinct CDR3 sequences, 10% to 15% seen once. This clonotype was observed a handful of times. What it recognizes is unknown. Germline-derived CDR1 and CDR2 are SGHRS and YFSETQ. Trimming stripped 6 bases from V and 8 bases from J, with 15 bases between. The length of the CDR3 is 13 residues. Another study also made use of these data, one on yellow fever vaccine responses in identical twins.

This receptor was identified in a woman under 30 in good health. The sequencing input was PBMCs. The V gene is TRBV5-1, the J gene TRBJ2-1, with D possibly matching TRBD2 (6 bases). CDR3 in amino acids: CASTGGMRDEQFF. As DNA, the CDR3 is TGCGCCAGCACGGGCGGGATGAGGGATGAGCAGTTCTTC. The full variable domain, in which reference TRBV5-1 and TRBJ2-1 provide the parts outside the CDR3, is KAGVTQTPRYLIKTRGQQVTLSCSPISGHRSVSWYQQTPGQGLQFLFEYFSETQRNKGNFPGRFSGRQFSNSRSEMNVSTLELGDSALYLCASTGGMRDEQFFGPGTRLTVL.